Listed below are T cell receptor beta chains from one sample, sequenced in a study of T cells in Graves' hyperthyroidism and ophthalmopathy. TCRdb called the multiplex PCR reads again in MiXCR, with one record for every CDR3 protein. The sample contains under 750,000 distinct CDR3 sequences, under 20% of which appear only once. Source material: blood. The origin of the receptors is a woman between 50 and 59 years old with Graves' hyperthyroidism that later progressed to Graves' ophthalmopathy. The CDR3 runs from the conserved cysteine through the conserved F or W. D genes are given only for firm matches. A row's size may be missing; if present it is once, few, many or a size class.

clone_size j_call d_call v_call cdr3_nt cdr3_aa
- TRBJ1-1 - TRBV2 TGTGCCAGCAGTGACCGGTCCCAGGCGGGACGTGATTTCTTT CASSDRSQAGRDFF
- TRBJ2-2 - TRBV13 TGTGCCAGCAGCTTGTTGCTCCGGGGCACCGGGGAGCTGTTTTTT CASSLLLRGTGELFF
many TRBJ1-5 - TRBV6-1 TGTGCCAGCAGTGATTTAAGGGGAAAGTGGGGGTATAGCAATCAGCCCCAGCATTTT CASSDLRGKWGYSNQPQHF
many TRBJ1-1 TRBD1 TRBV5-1 TGCGCCAGCGGCGGGACAGGGGGCGAAACTGAAGCTTTCTTT CASGGTGGETEAFF
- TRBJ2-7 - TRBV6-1 TGTGCCAGCAGTACGGGACTCGAGGGTTCCGAGCAGTACTTC CASSTGLEGSEQYF
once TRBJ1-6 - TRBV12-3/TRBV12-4 TGTGCCAGCAGTTTATCGGGGGGTATTTCACCCCTCCACTTT CASSLSGGISPLHF
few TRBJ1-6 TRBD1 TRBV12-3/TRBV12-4 TGTGCCAGCAGTTCGACAGGGGGCTATTCACCCCTCCACTTT CASSSTGGYSPLHF
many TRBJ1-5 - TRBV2 TGTGCCAGCATGGAGGTTTTAGGGGCCCGCAATCAGCCCCAGCATTTT CASMEVLGARNQPQHF
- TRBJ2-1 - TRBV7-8 TGTGCCAGCAGCTTAGAGATTAGCGGATACAATGAGCAGTTCTTC CASSLEISGYNEQFF
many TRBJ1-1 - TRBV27 TGTGCCAGCAGTCCACGACCGTGGGGCACTGAAGCTTTCTTT CASSPRPWGTEAFF
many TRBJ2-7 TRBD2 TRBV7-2 TGTGCCAGCAGCCCTAGCGGGGACAGCTCCTACGAGCAGTACTTC CASSPSGDSSYEQYF
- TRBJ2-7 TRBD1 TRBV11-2 TGTGCCAGCAGTCCCGGGACAGGGAGAGGGAGAAAGCAGTACTTC CASSPGTGRGRKQYF
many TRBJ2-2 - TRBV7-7 TGTGCTAGCAGCTTGTACGCCGCGAACACCGGGGAGCTGTTTTTT CASSLYAANTGELFF
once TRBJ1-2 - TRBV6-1 TGTGCCAGCAGTGATCTGGGACATGGCTACACCTTC CASSDLGHGYTF
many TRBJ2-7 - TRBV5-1 TGCGCCAGCAGCTTAATGCAGGCCACCTACGAGCAGTACTTC CASSLMQATYEQYF
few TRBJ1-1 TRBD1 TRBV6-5 TGTGCCAGCAGTTACAATTTTGGGACAGGGGGCTTTGACACTGAAGCTTTCTTT CASSYNFGTGGFDTEAFF
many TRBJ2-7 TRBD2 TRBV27 TGTGCCAGCAGTTTACGGACTAGCGGGGGAGCCTACGAGCAGTACTTC CASSLRTSGGAYEQYF
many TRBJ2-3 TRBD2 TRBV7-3 TGTGCCAGCAGCCCACAAGCTAGGACTAGCGGGGGGGTCAGAGATACGCAGTATTTT CASSPQARTSGGVRDTQYF
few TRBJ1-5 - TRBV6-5 TGTGCCAGCAGTTACTCGCGGAGCTATCAGCCCCAGCATTTT CASSYSRSYQPQHF
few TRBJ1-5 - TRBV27 TGTGCCAGCAGTTTATCGATAACCGGGAATCAGCCCCAGCATTTT CASSLSITGNQPQHF